This T cell receptor (beta chain) was recorded in a study of regulatory T cells in long-lasting Graves disease. This clonotype showed up many times. Library construction for TCR beta used iRepertoire HTBI primers and Arm-PCR of CDR3 regions. TCRdb ran MiXCR on the multiplex PCR reads and lists one entry per CDR3 protein. The sample has approximately 400,000 distinct CDR3 sequences, roughly a sixth seen once. Time point here: newly diagnosed GD, antithyroid drugs for less than 3 months. PBMCs provided the RNA from which the TCR library was made. CDR3 length equals 16 residues. CDR1 is SNHLY and CDR2 is FYNNEI in the germline V gene. The germline V and J ends were trimmed by 1 base and 4 bases, with 15 bases remaining between them.

The clonotype originates from a female donor with Graves disease. Material: peripheral blood mononuclear cells (PBMCs), obtained at new diagnosis, from a patient treated with antithyroid drugs. This sequence joins TRBV2 and TRBJ2-3; D assignment may be TRBD1 or TRBD2 (5 bases each). The CDR3 protein is CASSEEQVSSSDTQYF. The CDR3 bases are TGTGCCAGCAGTGAAGAACAGGTTTCTAGCTCAGATACGCAGTATTTT.